This TCR beta chain derives from a study of identical twins. The sample holds a few counts of this clonotype. MiXCR was run by TCRdb on the 5' RACE reads, yielding one entry per CDR3 protein. Of fewer than 900,000 distinct CDR3 sequences listed, roughly 18% are singletons. This same sample was also part of a study on T cells expressing NK-cell markers. In that study: HCMV seropositivity characterized seven of the eight sequenced donors, and seronegativity one. For four donors, these clonotypes were likewise the leading ones in the CD3+CD56-NKG2C+ fraction. HCMV specificity of the expanded NKG2C+ T cell clones was not established.

This TCR derives from a woman between 18 and 29 years old in good health. The sequencing input was PBMCs.

The CDR3 is CSLERSQGTQYF. In nucleotides, the CDR3 is TGCAGCCTAGAAAGGTCGCAGGGGACGCAGTATTTT. J is TRBJ2-3 and V is TRBV29-1; tentative D call: TRBD1 (6 bases). V was shortened by 8 bases and J by 9 bases, with 18 bases between the two germline ends. CDR1 and CDR2 (germline): SQVTM, ANQGSEA. This CDR3 contains 12 residues.